This T cell receptor beta chain was recorded in a study of blood T cell repertoires in COVID-19. Study context: Collection of acute and convalescent COVID-19 samples took place in the United States, Italy and Spain. PBMCs, B-cell-depleted T cells, or T cells were the source of the cDNA or gDNA that made up the material.

V trimming: 0 bases; J trimming: 6 bases; junction bases outside the gene matches: 6. The CDR3 covers 16 residues. Per the germline V gene, CDR1 is MNHEY and CDR2 is SVGAGI. Original handling: Estimated nucleated cell counts came from reference gene primer amplification. Sequenced by immunoSEQ multiplex PCR; TCRdb stores in-frame clones only, minus some. V and J calls and clone size are copied from that table; D and trimming were computed from the DNA. The sample has 300,000 to 400,000 clones; about nine tenths are singletons. The specimen sequenced was peripheral blood. The origin of this receptor is a man in his forties or fifties with active or convalescent COVID-19. This chain joins TRBV6-5 and TRBJ2-7, with 12 bases aligning to TRBD1. CDR3 bases: TGTGCCAGCAGTTACTCGTACCGGGACAGGGGGCGCGAGCAGTACTTC. Translation: CASSYSYRDRGREQYF.